The 12 T cell receptor beta chains given below trace back to one sample, sequenced in a study of T cell repertoires in cytomegalovirus infection. Each CDR3 protein is one row after TCRdb ran MiXCR on the reads. The sample contains some 220,000 distinct CDR3 sequences, approximately 6.7% of which appear only once. The sequenced material came from PBMCs. The receptor set was obtained from a human donor in good health (CMV status not recorded). Some clones in this sample may be carry-over from other donors' samples.

This clonotype was counted many times. V and J are TRBV27 and TRBJ1-1, with unresolved D. The CDR3 is made up of 14 amino acids. Between the trimmed V and J ends, which lost 3 bases and 1 base, there was a span of 9 bases. CDR1 MNHEY and CDR2 SMNVEV come from the germline V gene (reference sequence). Here the CDR3 reads CASSFLAGNTEAFF. The CDR3 DNA sequence: TGTGCCAGCAGTTTTTTGGCGGGGAACACTGAAGCTTTCTTT.

This clonotype was seen many times. The V and J genes are TRBV28 and TRBJ1-1; 9 bases are a match to TRBD1. V lost 8 bases, J lost 6 bases, and 13 bases stayed unmatched. The CDR3 is 15 amino acids. The V gene's germline CDR1 is MDHEN and CDR2 SYDVKM. CDR3 amino acids: CASRSLDRGLAEAFF. DNA for the CDR3: TGTGCCAGCCGCTCCCTGGACAGGGGTTTGGCTGAAGCTTTCTTT.

This clonotype was found many times. The CDR3 coding sequence is TGCGCCAGCAGCCAAGATCTCGACAGCCTTCATACCTATAATTCACCCCTCCACTTT. It is translated as CASSQDLDSLHTYNSPLHF. This sequence joins TRBV4-1 and TRBJ1-6, with a weak D call TRBD1 (5 bases). The CDR3 is made up of 19 amino acids. Trimming left V 0 bases short and J 2 bases short, with 17 bases between. CDR1 and CDR2 (germline): MGHRA, YSYEKL.

This clonotype occurred many times. The rearrangement uses TRBV6-1 and TRBJ2-1; 8 bases are shared with TRBD2. Trimming removed 6 bases from V and 8 bases from J; junction bases left unmatched: 12. The CDR3 has 15 residues. Germline V gene data show CDR1 as MNHNS and CDR2 as SASEGT. This CDR3 reads CASRNQRTSWDEQFF. DNA for the CDR3: TGTGCCAGCAGAAACCAAAGGACTAGCTGGGATGAGCAGTTCTTC.

This clonotype has at least ten counts. The chain combines TRBV12-3 or TRBV12-4 with TRBJ1-1; D not certain. The V end was cut by 1 base, the J end by 3 bases, with 6 bases between. This CDR3 spans 13 amino acids. The CDR3 region is CASSLDVDTEAFF. The DNA of the CDR3 is TGTGCCAGCAGTTTAGACGTGGACACTGAAGCTTTCTTT.

Points on this clonotype: One base away lies a much larger clone, so this may be a sequencing read error. The CDR3 protein is CASSPSGGQNTEELFF. As DNA, the CDR3 is TGTGCCAGCTCACCTTCAGGGGGACAGAACACCGAGGAGCTGTTTTTT. The rearrangement joins TRBV18 to TRBJ2-2; TRBD1 agrees at 7 bases. Germline V lookup: CDR1 KGHSH, CDR2 LQKENI. This CDR3 is built from 16 residues.

This clonotype was counted ten times or more. This chain's CDR3 is CASSSRAAEAFF. CDR3 nucleotide sequence: TGTGCCAGTAGTTCCAGGGCTGCTGAAGCTTTCTTT. J is TRBJ1-1 and V is TRBV19, with D perhaps TRBD1 (5 bases). The CDR3 length is 12 residues. From germline, CDR1 is LNHDA and CDR2 SQIVND (reference sequence). V lost 5 bases to trimming and J lost 6 bases, with 10 bases between them.

At least ten counts were recorded for this clonotype. V is TRBV30 and J is TRBJ2-1; the match to TRBD2 covers 11 bases. This CDR3 comprises 16 residues. The ends lost 2 bases at V and 3 bases at J; junction bases unmatched: 6. Germline lookup yields CDR1 GTSNPN and CDR2 SVGIG (reference sequence). The CDR3 protein is CAWSLLGTSGYNEQFF. The DNA of the CDR3 is TGTGCCTGGAGTCTGCTAGGGACTAGCGGCTACAATGAGCAGTTCTTC.

This clonotype was recorded at least ten times. This rearrangement joins TRBV28 to TRBJ2-3; 9 nucleotides agree with TRBD2. The germline CDR1 and CDR2 sequences are MDHEN and SYDVKM. V shed 5 bases and J 1 base; nucleotides not matched to a gene: 7. CDR3 length: 16 amino acids. The CDR3 sequence is CASSLIAGDRTDTQYF. Here the CDR3 DNA reads TGTGCCAGCAGTCTGATAGCGGGGGACCGCACAGATACGCAGTATTTT. Drawing the rest from reference TRBV28 and TRBJ2-3, the complete variable domain is DVKVTQSSRYLVKRTGEKVFLECVQDMDHENMFWYRQDPGLGLRLIYFSYDVKMKEKGDIPEGYSVSREKKERFSLILESASTNQTSMYLCASSLIAGDRTDTQYFGPGTRLTVL.

This clonotype was detected many times. V and J are TRBV12-3 or TRBV12-4 and TRBJ1-6; no clear D. This CDR3 has 14 amino acids. V gave up 6 bases and J gave up 8 bases, with 14 bases separating them. The CDR3 coding sequence is TGTGCCAGCAGACCCGACTCCAGTCATTCACCCCTCCACTTT. Its translation is CASRPDSSHSPLHF.

This clonotype was detected ten times or more. The gene calls are TRBV27 and TRBJ1-1, with D unresolved. The CDR3 totals 14 residues. The germline CDR1 and CDR2 sequences are MNHEY and SMNVEV (reference sequence). V shed 6 bases and J shed 0 bases, with 11 bases lying between them. CDR3 in DNA: TGTGCCAGCAGCACCGGGGTACTGAACACTGAAGCTTTCTTT. Translating it yields CASSTGVLNTEAFF.

This clonotype appeared many times. Mismatch with germline at one junction end may stem from a read error. The V call is TRBV6-5, the J call TRBJ1-2; a weak D match, TRBD1 (5 bases). The germline gives CDR1 MNHEY, CDR2 SVGAGI. The CDR3 covers 12 residues. CDR3 nucleotide sequence: TGTGCCATCTCTCAGGGTAACAATGGCTACACCTTC. This gives the protein CAISQGNNGYTF.